This T cell receptor (beta chain) was recorded in a study of cytomegalovirus exposure and HLA in healthy donors. This CDR3 is 15 amino acids long. Germline assignment: CDR1 SGHRS and CDR2 YFSETQ. V dropped 0 bases and J dropped 0 bases, with 7 bases sitting between them. PCR involved 60 Vbeta and 13 Jbeta primers. Methods used by the authors: In a later analysis, 80 million or so unique TCR beta chains included roughly 11 million shared by two or more donors. Sequencing used immunoSEQ multiplex PCR; TCRdb keeps in-frame clones, though not all of them. V and J calls and clone size are given by that table; D and trimming were obtained from the DNA. The repertoire holds about 260,000 clones, with 80% to 90% as singletons.

V gene TRBV5-1 combines with J gene TRBJ2-1; no definite D call. The material sequenced was PBMCs. This clonotype was sampled from a woman between 40 and 50 years old in good health and CMV-seropositive. The CDR3 region is CASSLGLNSYNEQFF. The DNA for the CDR3 is TGCGCCAGCAGCTTGGGCCTAAACTCCTACAATGAGCAGTTCTTC.